These T cell receptor beta chains were read from a single sample in a study of blood T cells in healthy people across ages. Via MiXCR, TCRdb re-called the 5' RACE reads, giving one row per CDR3 protein. The sample carries roughly 800,000 distinct CDR3 sequences, around 36% recorded once. Source material: blood. These receptors were taken from a man between 18 and 29 years old in good health. CDR3s include the opening cysteine and the closing phenylalanine or tryptophan. The order of the fields is clone size, J gene, V gene, D gene, CDR3 protein, CDR3 DNA. The D gene is left open where the match is weak. The size entry is marked missing in some rows and otherwise reads once, few, many or a size class.

few,TRBJ1-1,TRBV21-1,.,CARGDTMNTEAFF,TGTGCCAGGGGAGACACCATGAACACTGAAGCTTTCTTT
.,TRBJ2-5,TRBV6-6,.,CASSRVLQETQYF,TGTGCCAGCAGCCGGGTTTTGCAAGAGACCCAGTACTTC
many,TRBJ2-5,TRBV2,.,CASQFERAVQETQYF,TGTGCCAGCCAATTCGAGCGGGCAGTACAAGAGACCCAGTACTTC
.,TRBJ2-5,TRBV7-3,.,CASSLGSGFPQETQYF,TGTGCCAGCAGCTTAGGATCAGGGTTCCCGCAAGAGACCCAGTACTTC
many,TRBJ2-1,TRBV29-1,.,CSVEQYNEQFF,TGCAGCGTTGAACAGTACAATGAGCAGTTCTTC
many,TRBJ2-3,TRBV20-1,TRBD2,CSAIGGSTDTQYF,TGCAGTGCTATCGGGGGGAGCACAGATACGCAGTATTTT
many,TRBJ2-3,TRBV7-9,.,CASSLGRGGDTQYF,TGTGCCAGCAGCTTAGGTAGGGGAGGAGATACGCAGTATTTT
few,TRBJ2-3,TRBV20-1,.,CSASDRDTVYTQYF,TGCAGTGCTAGTGACCGGGACACCGTTTATACGCAGTATTTT
few,TRBJ1-5,TRBV20-1,TRBD1,CSARSAGGGSNQPQHF,TGCAGTGCTCGATCCGCAGGGGGCGGAAGCAATCAGCCCCAGCATTTT
many,TRBJ2-5,TRBV28,.,CASSLEIQGQETQYF,TGTGCCAGCAGTTTGGAGATCCAGGGCCAAGAGACCCAGTACTTC
.,TRBJ1-2,TRBV6-6,TRBD1,CASSRDRLNYGYTF,TGTGCCAGCAGTCGGGACAGACTTAACTATGGCTACACCTTC
.,TRBJ2-7,TRBV4-1,.,CASSPLWTASYEQYF,TGCGCCAGCAGTCCCCTCTGGACGGCTTCCTACGAGCAGTACTTC
few,TRBJ1-2,TRBV28,TRBD1,CASRTPGQGNGYTF,TGTGCCAGCAGAACGCCGGGACAGGGTAATGGCTACACCTTC
.,TRBJ2-7,TRBV2,.,CASRVKVEQYF,TGTGCCTCCAGGGTAAAGGTCGAGCAGTACTTC
.,TRBJ1-6,TRBV27,.,CASRPSTGIGSPLHF,TGTGCCAGCAGGCCCTCGACAGGAATCGGTTCACCCCTCCACTTT
.,TRBJ2-5,TRBV4-1,.,CASSQGLFETQYF,TGCGCCAGCAGCCAAGGGCTTTTTGAGACCCAGTACTTC
many,TRBJ2-4,TRBV12-3/TRBV12-4,TRBD2,CASSPSGVENIQYF,TGTGCCAGCAGTCCGAGCGGGGTTGAAAACATTCAGTACTTC
.,TRBJ2-7,TRBV20-1,TRBD2,CSASIETSGYEQYF,TGCAGTGCTAGTATCGAGACTAGCGGGTACGAGCAGTACTTC
.,TRBJ2-3,TRBV7-9,.,CASRLTGRGTDTQYF,TGTGCCAGCAGGTTAACAGGGAGGGGCACAGATACGCAGTATTTT
.,TRBJ1-1,TRBV7-9,.,CATRLGGTKDTEAFF,TGTGCCACCCGACTGGGGGGGACCAAGGACACTGAAGCTTTCTTT
few,TRBJ2-3,TRBV5-1,.,CASSLMSVQTDTQYF,TGCGCCAGCAGCTTGATGAGCGTCCAGACAGATACGCAGTATTTT
many,TRBJ2-3,TRBV7-2,.,CASSLALEWGTDTQYF,TGTGCCAGCAGCTTAGCCCTAGAGTGGGGCACAGATACGCAGTATTTT
.,TRBJ2-3,TRBV4-3,.,CASSPRGGADTQYF,TGCGCCAGCAGCCCCCGAGGGGGGGCAGATACGCAGTATTTT
.,TRBJ1-2,TRBV20-1,.,CSASPRHKEGYTF,TGCAGTGCTAGTCCCCGTCACAAGGAGGGCTACACCTTC
.,TRBJ2-7,TRBV4-3,TRBD1,CASSQDRGLYEQYF,TGCGCCAGCAGCCAGGACAGGGGATTGTACGAGCAGTACTTC